This entry is about one T cell receptor (beta chain). Its target is not known. This sample is part of a study of T cell responses to AZD1222 COVID-19 vaccine. V lost 10 bases to trimming and J lost 6 bases; unmatched junction nucleotides: 3. From germline, CDR1 is SGHNT and CDR2 YYREEE (reference sequence). The CDR3 has 11 residues. Second-dose recipients at about 4 or about 12 weeks were treated as one pooled group. Findings and limits, study-wide: Within unmutated variant regions lay the reported targets of nearly half of spike-specific TCRs. Spike-specific TCR breadth and depth rose after two AZD1222 doses.

Sequencing used immunoSEQ multiplex PCR; TCRdb keeps in-frame clones, though not all of them. In the table there are about 6,100 clones, 87% of which are singletons. Sequenced here: peripheral blood, sampled 28 days after the second AZD1222 dose. V gene TRBV5-4 combines with J gene TRBJ2-2, with TRBD1 identical over 7 bases. The source is an adult who received the AZD1222 COVID-19 vaccine. CDR3 region: CAGQDAGELFF. The DNA for the CDR3 is TGTGCCGGACAGGATGCCGGGGAGCTGTTTTTT.